Listed below are T cell receptor beta chains from one sample, sequenced in a study of monozygotic twins with inflammatory bowel disease. TCRdb reanalyzed the 5' RACE reads and collapses them to one entry per CDR3 protein, without DNA. The specimen's table records roughly 200,000 distinct CDR3 sequences. Sequencing was done on a sample of blood. These receptors originate from a human donor with ulcerative colitis or Crohn's disease, or a healthy co-twin of an affected twin (not recorded which). CDR3s include the opening cysteine and the closing phenylalanine or tryptophan.

J: TRBJ1-2
V: TRBV27
CDR3: CASGTVVGYTF

J: TRBJ2-1
V: TRBV7-6
CDR3: CASSSQFGAGGNEQFF

J: TRBJ2-5
V: TRBV3-1
CDR3: CASSLSPKTSGDQETQYF

J: TRBJ2-3
V: TRBV30
CDR3: CAWRSGYTQYF

J: TRBJ2-7
V: TRBV5-1
CDR3: CASRTSGGPYYEQYF

J: TRBJ2-2
V: TRBV7-8
CDR3: CASSLVGGGAGELFF

J: TRBJ2-1
V: TRBV6-2/TRBV6-3
CDR3: CASSFTPSGASYNEQFF

J: TRBJ2-2
V: TRBV6-1
CDR3: CASRNTGELFF

J: TRBJ1-1
V: TRBV5-1
CDR3: CASSPRTSNTEAFF

J: TRBJ2-5
V: TRBV2
CDR3: CASSSGVQETQYF

J: TRBJ2-5
V: TRBV20-1
CDR3: CSATKQGFQETQYF

J: TRBJ2-6
V: TRBV4-2
CDR3: CASSQDLNSGANVLTF

J: TRBJ2-5
V: TRBV3-1
CDR3: CASSHEGLQETQYF

J: TRBJ2-3
V: TRBV24-1
CDR3: CATSDPGLAGGSDTQYF

J: TRBJ2-2
V: TRBV29-1
CDR3: CSVPRPSSAGELFF

J: TRBJ1-1
V: TRBV5-6
CDR3: CASSFGAGSTEAFF

J: TRBJ1-4
V: TRBV7-2
CDR3: CASSLGGEADEKLFF

J: TRBJ1-5
V: TRBV11-2
CDR3: CASSLGGPVEPQHF

J: TRBJ2-7
V: TRBV7-6
CDR3: CASSDQSNGDYEQYF

J: TRBJ2-6
V: TRBV4-2
CDR3: CASSQDRTVSSGANVLTF

J: TRBJ1-5
V: TRBV6-1
CDR3: CASRRTGGVEGQPQHF

J: TRBJ1-2
V: TRBV6-4
CDR3: CARWDRGGSGYTF

J: TRBJ2-7
V: TRBV6-2/TRBV6-3
CDR3: CASSYSASMAYEQYF

J: TRBJ2-1
V: TRBV7-3
CDR3: CASSLSGRASNEQFF

J: TRBJ2-1
V: TRBV6-1
CDR3: CASKIAESYNEQFF

J: TRBJ1-1
V: TRBV18
CDR3: CASSRLQVISEAFF

J: TRBJ2-1
V: TRBV7-3
CDR3: CASSLLPPGAGSIDEQFF

J: TRBJ2-3
V: TRBV20-1
CDR3: CSAPPGGLDGADTQYF

J: TRBJ1-1
V: TRBV6-5
CDR3: CASSSPGGEAFF

J: TRBJ1-3
V: TRBV4-1
CDR3: CASSPSGATRGNTIYF

J: TRBJ1-6
V: TRBV2
CDR3: CASSESSTTGINSPLHF

J: TRBJ1-5
V: TRBV7-9
CDR3: CAIPTALNQPQHF

J: TRBJ2-1
V: TRBV27
CDR3: CASSLTSGWNEQFF

J: TRBJ1-2
V: TRBV5-5
CDR3: CASSFDIPGQAHYGYTF

J: TRBJ2-6
V: TRBV15
CDR3: CATSSQGQGANVLTF

J: TRBJ1-5
V: TRBV19
CDR3: CASLDRADQPQHF

J: TRBJ1-5
V: TRBV4-2
CDR3: CASSHDAGTNQPQHF

J: TRBJ2-7
V: TRBV20-1
CDR3: CSARDSGTSGTYEQYF

J: TRBJ2-7
V: TRBV10-3
CDR3: CAISEVDYEQYF

J: TRBJ1-1
V: TRBV6-5
CDR3: CASSYSRGAHGTEAFF

J: TRBJ1-2
V: TRBV5-4
CDR3: CASFSHTGGGSNYGYTF

J: TRBJ2-2
V: TRBV2
CDR3: CASSAKTGTNTGELFF

J: TRBJ2-7
V: TRBV30
CDR3: CAWGKGGGHEQYF

J: TRBJ1-1
V: TRBV5-1
CDR3: CASSWTGEGTEAFF

J: TRBJ2-1
V: TRBV7-7
CDR3: CASAVDVGGREQFF

J: TRBJ2-7
V: TRBV15
CDR3: CATSRERMERGLYEQYF

J: TRBJ1-1
V: TRBV28
CDR3: CASSSTGKSEAFF

J: TRBJ2-7
V: TRBV7-8
CDR3: CASSLTAWDTYEQYF

J: TRBJ1-1
V: TRBV6-5
CDR3: CASRRTEWTEAFF

J: TRBJ2-7
V: TRBV19
CDR3: CASRTSGAYEQYF

J: TRBJ1-1
V: TRBV20-1
CDR3: CSARGIDRDTEAFF

J: TRBJ2-1
V: TRBV24-1
CDR3: CATSDLSTSGRTWFF

J: TRBJ1-5
V: TRBV7-2
CDR3: CASSRSQNSNQPQHF

J: TRBJ1-1
V: TRBV19
CDR3: CASSIGMGNTEAFF

J: TRBJ2-6
V: TRBV7-3
CDR3: CASSPRGTDSGANVLTF

J: TRBJ1-1
V: TRBV5-1
CDR3: CASSPTPRGTEAFF

J: TRBJ1-6
V: TRBV27
CDR3: CASSFDGHSPLHF

J: TRBJ1-1
V: TRBV7-2
CDR3: CASSFAGNVGNTEAFF

J: TRBJ1-1
V: TRBV7-9
CDR3: CASSLAQSTEAFF

J: TRBJ1-2
V: TRBV4-2
CDR3: CASSQDLQAPVYGYTF